Sequencing of this T cell receptor (beta chain) was carried out in a study of CD8 T cells in Susac syndrome (dated by TCRdb to the late 2010s). Some background on the complete study: The study used repertoire sequencing to test whether antigen drove CD8+ T cell activation and differentiation in Susac syndrome. The paper as a whole reports these results and caveats: The number of individuals in the TCR sequencing and HLA analysis was acknowledged as relatively small.

On this clonotype: The specificity of this receptor is unknown. Base qualities are not recorded, but no much larger clone differs from it by a single base.

RNA was extracted with the RNeasy kit and roughly 0.45 to 1 ug was reverse transcribed using random hexamers. The immunoSEQ multiplex PCR assay, covering 54 Vbeta and 13 Jbeta segments, was used to amplify TCR beta CDR3 regions. Bias from PCR amplification was corrected by using a synthetic template baseline for primer optimization and for computational correction. The original pipeline was this. Reads were annotated to V, D and J genes according to IMGT and were analyzed with immunoSEQ Analyzer, with only productive sequences retained. Clonality was computed as one minus Shannon entropy normalized by log2 of the number of productive unique sequences. For each patient and control, public and private clones were evaluated among the 100 most prevalent clones. Clones were defined as Susac-specific if absent from the healthy and MS cohorts, from around 1,000 published viral clones and from other ImmuneACCESS disease sequences. TCRdb reprocessing: public reads trimmed at Q25 with fastp, clones called with MiXCR, in-frame beta chains kept. Rows with a matching CDR3 protein are joined into one entry that keeps the most common DNA and genes. These V and J calls rely on TCRdb rather than the paper's analysis. This sample lists over 300,000 distinct CDR3 sequences; approximately 90% were detected once. The leading ten clones occupy 0.06% to 0.075% of the sample.

Taken from cysteine to phenylalanine, the CDR3 has 16 residues. Only the CDR3 part of the read is kept: 48 bases, read in frame from the first base. The junction shows trimming of 4 bases on V and 3 bases on J, and the gene matches do not reach 8 bases of it. Taken from the germline V gene, the CDR1 and CDR2 loops are MDHEN and SYDVKM. Peripheral blood CD8+ and CD4+ T cells from healthy donors, Susac syndrome patients and multiple sclerosis patients were profiled using high-throughput TCR beta sequencing. The multiple sclerosis controls were treatment-naive patients who had stable or active relapsing-remitting disease and met the revised McDonald criteria. Bulk CD8+ and CD4+ T cells were purified magnetically by negative isolation, whereas CD8+ TEMRA cells were enriched by FACS. Blood was collected in EDTA tubes and processed within 24 hours, with PBMCs isolated through density gradient centrifugation. PBMCs destined for TCR sequencing were cryopreserved in liquid nitrogen and later thawed in a 37 °C water bath. A purity of at least 90% was achieved for sorted or isolated CD4+, CD8+ and CD8+ TEMRA cells.

The V gene is TRBV28 and the J gene is TRBJ2-7, and TRBD1 matches 11 of the central bases. The sample was CD4+ T cells from PBMCs. This TCR came from a human donor with multiple sclerosis. In nucleotides, the sequence is TGTGCCAGCAGTTCGATAGCCGGGACAGGGGGCTACGAGCAGTACTTC. It is translated as CASSSIAGTGGYEQYF.